This T cell receptor (beta chain) comes out of a study of T cell responses to AZD1222 COVID-19 vaccine. The protocol was immunoSEQ multiplex PCR, while the TCRdb copy is restricted to in-frame clones and leaves out a portion. Found here are about 190,000 clones, approximately 91% of them singletons; the top ten hold over 0.75%. Trimming removed 5 bases at V and 5 bases at J, with 12 bases between. This CDR3 comprises 13 residues. Germline assignment: CDR1 SGHVS and CDR2 FQNEAQ. Note on this clone: Antigen: not known.

Overall study findings and caveats: Spike-wide vaccine-associated CD4 TCRs dominated at 160-218 and 743-854. Reportedly, close to half of spike-specific TCRs are directed against unmutated variant regions. Recipients of two AZD1222 doses showed rising Spike-specific TCR breadth and depth.

This sequence was found in an adult in good health. This specimen consisted of peripheral blood, obtained on day 0 of AZD1222 vaccination. The chain employs TRBV7-8 and TRBJ2-5, with D maybe TRBD2 (6 bases). In nucleotides, the CDR3 is TGTGCCAGCAGCCGGAGGGGCCGGGAGACCCAGTACTTC. Amino acids: CASSRRGRETQYF.